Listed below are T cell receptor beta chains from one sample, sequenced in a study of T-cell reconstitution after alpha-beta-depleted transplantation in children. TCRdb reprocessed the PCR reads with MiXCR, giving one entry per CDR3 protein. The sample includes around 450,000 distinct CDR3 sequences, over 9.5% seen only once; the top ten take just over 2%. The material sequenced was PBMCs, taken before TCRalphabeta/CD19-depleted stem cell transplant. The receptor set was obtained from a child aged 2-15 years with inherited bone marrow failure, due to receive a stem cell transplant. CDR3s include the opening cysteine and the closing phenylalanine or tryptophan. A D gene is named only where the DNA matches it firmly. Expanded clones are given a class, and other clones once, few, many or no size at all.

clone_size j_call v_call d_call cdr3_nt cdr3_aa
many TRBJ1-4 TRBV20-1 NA TGCAGTGCTAGACCAATCGGGGGGGGCTGGGTTGAAAAACTGTTTTTT CSARPIGGGWVEKLFF
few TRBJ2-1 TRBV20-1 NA TGCAGTGCTAGAGTCATCAATGAGCAGTTCTTC CSARVINEQFF
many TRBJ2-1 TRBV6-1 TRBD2 TGTGCCAGCAGACGACTAGCGGGAGGAGTGACCTACAATGAGCAGTTCTTC CASRRLAGGVTYNEQFF
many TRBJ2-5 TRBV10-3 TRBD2 TGTGCCATCAGTACGGGAGGGGAGACCCAGTACTTC CAISTGGETQYF
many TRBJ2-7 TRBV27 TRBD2 TGTGCCAGCAGACCCGGACTAGCGGGAGCCTACGAGCAGTACTTC CASRPGLAGAYEQYF
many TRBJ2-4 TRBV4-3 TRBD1 TGCGCCAGCAGCCAATACCCCGACAGGGCTGGAGGCAAAAACATTCAGTACTTC CASSQYPDRAGGKNIQYF
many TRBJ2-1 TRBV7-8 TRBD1 TGTGCCAGCAGCCCCAACCAGGGGGCCTACAATGAGCAGTTCTTC CASSPNQGAYNEQFF
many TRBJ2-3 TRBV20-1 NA TGCAGTGCGAGAGCGATCGCTAGCACAGATACGCAGTATTTT CSARAIASTDTQYF
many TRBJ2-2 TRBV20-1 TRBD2 TGCAGTGCTGCGGGACTAGCGGGAGGGGTCACCGGGGAGCTGTTTTTT CSAAGLAGGVTGELFF
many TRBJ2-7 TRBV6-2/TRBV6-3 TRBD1 TGTGCCAGCACGGGACAGGGGTTCTACGAGCAGTACTTC CASTGQGFYEQYF
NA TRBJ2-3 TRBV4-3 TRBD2 TGCGCCAGCAGCCAAGGGTCGGCGGCGGGAGATGGGGCAGATACGCAGTATTTT CASSQGSAAGDGADTQYF
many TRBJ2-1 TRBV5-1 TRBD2 TGCGCCAGCAGCTTGGGAGTGCGGGAGGGCAATGAGCAGTTCTTC CASSLGVREGNEQFF
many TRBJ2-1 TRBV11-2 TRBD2 TGTGCCAGCAGGGGGACTAGCGAACGATACAATGAGCAGTTCTTC CASRGTSERYNEQFF
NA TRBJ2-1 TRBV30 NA TGTGCCTGGCGGGAGAATTACAATGAGCAGTTCTTC CAWRENYNEQFF
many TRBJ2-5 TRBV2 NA TGTGCCAGCAGTCAGGGACTTGTCGGGGAGACCCAGTACTTC CASSQGLVGETQYF
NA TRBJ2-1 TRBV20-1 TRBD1 TGCAGTGCTAGAGACAGGGGGCGAAGCAATGAGCAGTTCTTC CSARDRGRSNEQFF
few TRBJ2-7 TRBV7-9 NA TGTGCCAGCAGCTTATCGCAGCTCACCTACGAGCAGTACTTC CASSLSQLTYEQYF
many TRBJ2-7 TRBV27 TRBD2 TGTGCCAGCAGTCCTAGCGGGAGGTCAGCCGAGCAGTACTTC CASSPSGRSAEQYF
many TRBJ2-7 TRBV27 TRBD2 TGTGCCAGCAGTTTACAGGGACTAACCCTATCTGGCTACGAGCAGTACTTC CASSLQGLTLSGYEQYF
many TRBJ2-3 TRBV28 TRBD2 TGTGCCAGCAGTTTAACGCTAGCGGGAGTACCCACAGATACGCAGTATTTT CASSLTLAGVPTDTQYF
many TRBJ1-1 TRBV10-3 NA TGTGCCATCAGTGATCTACCCTCCGGGGTCACTGAAGCTTTCTTT CAISDLPSGVTEAFF
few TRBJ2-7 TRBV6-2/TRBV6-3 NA TGTGCCAGCAGTTACGACTCGACAGCCTACGAGCAGTACTTC CASSYDSTAYEQYF
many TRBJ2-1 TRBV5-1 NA TGCGCCAGCAGCTTGAGCTACGGAGCCTCCTACAATGAGCAGTTCTTC CASSLSYGASYNEQFF
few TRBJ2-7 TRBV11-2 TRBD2 TGTGCCAGCAGCACCACAACGCCGGGACACTGGACTAGCGGGATCTACGAGCAGTACTTC CASSTTTPGHWTSGIYEQYF
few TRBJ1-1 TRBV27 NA TGTGCCAGCAGTCCCCCCGGGAGGATGAACACTGAAGCTTTCTTT CASSPPGRMNTEAFF
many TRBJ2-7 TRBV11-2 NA TGTGCCAGCAGCTTAAGGGTTTTAGGCTCCTACGAGCAGTACTTC CASSLRVLGSYEQYF
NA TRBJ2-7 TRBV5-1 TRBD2 TGCGCCAGCAGCAGCGGGATAGTCGGGTTTAGGGAGCAGTACTTC CASSSGIVGFREQYF
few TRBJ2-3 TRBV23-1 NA TGCGCCAGCAGTCAATCCGGACTGCTCCGCACGGATACGCAGTATTTT CASSQSGLLRTDTQYF
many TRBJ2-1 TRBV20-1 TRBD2 TGCAGTGCTAGAGACGCACTAGCGCCCGCCTACAATGAGCAGTTCTTC CSARDALAPAYNEQFF
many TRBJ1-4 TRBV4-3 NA TGCGCCAGCAGCCAAGAGCCATCCGGGACATTTAATGAAAAACTGTTTTTT CASSQEPSGTFNEKLFF
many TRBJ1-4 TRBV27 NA TGTGCCAGCAGTTTTGGGTTCGCTAATGAAAAACTGTTTTTT CASSFGFANEKLFF
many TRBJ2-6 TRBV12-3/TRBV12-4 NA TGTGCCAGCAGTTTAGCGCTAAGAGGGGCCTCTGGGGCCAACGTCCTGACTTTC CASSLALRGASGANVLTF
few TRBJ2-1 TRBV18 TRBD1 TGTGCCAGCTCACCACCAGGGACAGGGGGCTGGGTGGTAGCTGAGCAGTTCTTC CASSPPGTGGWVVAEQFF
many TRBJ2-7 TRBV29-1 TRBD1 TGCAGCGTTGAGGACAGGGTCCACGAGCAGTACTTC CSVEDRVHEQYF
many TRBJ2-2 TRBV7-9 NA TGTGCCAGCAGCTTAGCAGACAGGCCCGGGAACACCGGGGAGCTGTTTTTT CASSLADRPGNTGELFF
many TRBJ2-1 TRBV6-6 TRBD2 TGTGCCAGCAGTTCCGACGGTAGCGGGGAGTTCTTC CASSSDGSGEFF
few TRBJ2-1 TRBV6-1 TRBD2 TGTGCCAGCAGTACCAGGACTAGCGACTACAATGAGCAGTTCTTC CASSTRTSDYNEQFF
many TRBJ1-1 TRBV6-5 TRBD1 TGTGCCAGCAGCCTGACAGGGGATGAAGCTTTCTTT CASSLTGDEAFF
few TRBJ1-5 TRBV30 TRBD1 TGTGCCTGGAGATCAACAGGGGGGGGGCAGCCCCAGCATTTT CAWRSTGGGQPQHF
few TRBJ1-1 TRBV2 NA TGTGCCAGCAGCCCCCGCATTAGTCTTCAGGGGAACACTGAAGCTTTCTTT CASSPRISLQGNTEAFF
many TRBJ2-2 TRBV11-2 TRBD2 TGTGCCAGCGGGGCGGGAGCCATGCGGGGGACCGGGGAGCTGTTTTTT CASGAGAMRGTGELFF
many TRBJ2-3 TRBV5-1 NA TGCGCCAGCAGCGGGAGACAGACTAGCACAGATACGCAGTATTTT CASSGRQTSTDTQYF
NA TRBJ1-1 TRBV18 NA TGTGCCAGCTCACGAGGTTCGGGGGGGAACACTGAAGCTTTCTTT CASSRGSGGNTEAFF
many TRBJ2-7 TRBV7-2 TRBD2 TGTGCCAGCAGTAGGGGAGGGCCCCTCTCCTACGAGCAGTACTTC CASSRGGPLSYEQYF
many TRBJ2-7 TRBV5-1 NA TGCGCCAGCAGTTTCACAACTTCACCCTACGAGCAGTACTTC CASSFTTSPYEQYF
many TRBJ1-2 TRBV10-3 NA TGTGCCATCAGTGAACAGGGAGAAGGCTACACCTTC CAISEQGEGYTF
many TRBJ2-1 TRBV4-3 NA TGCGCCAGCAGCCAAGATCAGGGGAGCGGAGGAAGACGGGATGAGCAGTTCTTC CASSQDQGSGGRRDEQFF